A single sample is the source of the 31 T cell receptor beta chains below, sequenced in a study of blood T cells in healthy people across ages. A second roughly 6 to 11 cycle PCR used barcoded and J-beta primers. In TCRdb, the 5' RACE reads were re-called with MiXCR into one record per CDR3 protein. The profile shows approximately 800,000 distinct CDR3 sequences, 20% to 30% of them singletons. The same sample was also used in a study of T cells of mothers and their children.

The sequenced material came from blood. The receptors were sampled from a boy younger than 18 in good health.

This chain links TRBV6-4 with TRBJ1-5; D is perhaps TRBD1 (6 bases). CDR3 length: 13 residues. Trimming shortened V by 5 bases and J by 6 bases, and 11 bases separated the two germline ends. The germline V gene encodes CDR1 MRHNA and CDR2 SNTAGT. The CDR3 here is CASSTGMGQPQHF. DNA for the CDR3: TGTGCCAGCAGTACAGGGATGGGTCAGCCCCAGCATTTT.

There are a few counts of this clonotype. This sequence joins TRBV7-2 and TRBJ2-7; TRBD2 matches 14 bases. Germline V gives CDR1 SGHTA, CDR2 FQGNSA. Unmatched junction bases numbered 12, after V lost 5 bases and J lost 6 bases. CDR3 size: 17 residues. The chain's CDR3 is CASSREGLAGVEGEQYF. In DNA form, the CDR3 reads TGTGCCAGCAGCCGCGAGGGACTAGCGGGAGTCGAGGGCGAGCAGTACTTC.

This clonotype was found a few times. The genes are TRBV6-2 or TRBV6-3 and TRBJ2-1, with D maybe TRBD1 (6 bases). This CDR3 comprises 16 residues. Trimming took 4 bases from V and 0 from J, leaving 13 bases between them. Germline V CDR1 and CDR2: MNHEY, SVGEGT. CDR3 in amino acids: CASSFNRVHSYNEQFF. CDR3 sequence (DNA): TGTGCCAGCAGTTTCAACAGGGTCCACTCCTACAATGAGCAGTTCTTC.

This clonotype occurred a few times. The chain combines TRBV20-1 with TRBJ2-5; the D call may be TRBD1 or TRBD2 (5 bases each). CDR1 is DFQATT, CDR2 SNEGSKA, per germline (reference sequence). The CDR3 covers 14 residues. The V end was cut by 3 bases, the J end by 2 bases, with 13 bases between. The CDR3 sequence: CSARDGAEQETQYF. CDR3 sequence (DNA): TGCAGTGCTAGGGACGGGGCGGAACAAGAGACCCAGTACTTC.

The chain joins TRBV7-8 to TRBJ2-5; 7 nucleotides match TRBD2. V shed 5 bases, J shed 0 bases, and the junction held 3 bases outside the gene matches. This CDR3 contains 14 residues. Germline CDR1 reads SGHVS; CDR2 reads FQNEAQ. Written as DNA, the CDR3 is TGTGCCAGCAGCCCCCGGGAGGACCAAGAGACCCAGTACTTC. It codes for CASSPREDQETQYF.

This chain connects TRBV6-6 to TRBJ2-7; 7 bases agree with TRBD2. The CDR3 runs 16 residues. Per the germline V gene, CDR1 is MNHNY and CDR2 is SVGAGI (reference sequence). With V trimmed by 7 bases and J by 1 base, 13 bases remained unmatched. The CDR3 loop reads CASKVRGTTRSYEQYF. CDR3 coding DNA: TGTGCCAGCAAGGTACGGGGGACTACCCGATCCTACGAGCAGTACTTC.

About this clonotype itself: One end of the junction does not line up with germline, which may come from a read error. V usage is TRBV20-1 and J usage is TRBJ2-1; TRBD2 aligns across 10 bases. Germline V CDR1 and CDR2: DFQATT, SNEGSKA (reference sequence). This CDR3 contains 15 residues. This CDR3 reads CSARPWASGGHERFF. CDR3 sequence (DNA): TGCAGTGCTAGGCCCTGGGCTAGCGGGGGTCATGAGCGGTTCTTC.

The V call is TRBV28, the J call TRBJ1-2; D remains unclear. CDR3 length: 12 residues. V lost 8 bases, J lost 8 bases, and 15 bases lay in between. The germline V gene encodes CDR1 MDHEN and CDR2 SYDVKM. The CDR3 coding sequence is TGTGCCAGCTTCCCCGGCTTGGGGGGCTACACCTTC. As protein: CASFPGLGGYTF.

V usage is TRBV15 and J usage is TRBJ2-2; 13 bases are shared with TRBD2. This CDR3 is built from 18 residues. V lost 1 base to trimming and J lost 5 bases; unmatched junction nucleotides: 7. Germline CDR1 LNHNV, CDR2 YYDKDF (reference sequence). CDR3 loop: CATSRARTSGSITGELFF. For the CDR3, the DNA is TGTGCCACCAGCAGAGCTAGGACTAGCGGGAGTATTACCGGGGAGCTGTTTTTT.

This clonotype turned up a few times. The rearrangement links TRBV10-3 to TRBJ2-6, with TRBD1 matching over 8 bases. The V gene end was trimmed by 4 bases and the J gene end by 0 bases; junction bases not matched to a gene: 8. CDR3 size: 18 residues. The germline V gene has CDR1 ENHRY and CDR2 SYGVKD. The CDR3 coding sequence is TGTGCCATCAGTGGCCTACAGGGGGGACTCTCTGGGGCCAACGTCCTGACTTTC. Protein sequence: CAISGLQGGLSGANVLTF.

V usage is TRBV4-2 and J usage is TRBJ2-7, with D possibly matching TRBD1 (7 bases). The CDR3 length is 16 residues. Trimming removed 4 bases from V and 0 bases from J, with 16 bases in between. Per the germline V gene, CDR1 is LGHNA and CDR2 is YNFKEQ. This CDR3 is CASSPPAGQSSYEQYF. DNA for the CDR3: TGTGCCAGCAGCCCCCCCGCGGGACAGTCCTCCTACGAGCAGTACTTC.

The chain combines TRBV20-1 with TRBJ2-7; no clear D gene. CDR3 length equals 13 residues. The V gene lost 0 bases and the J gene lost 3 bases, with 9 bases spanning the gap. Germline lookup yields CDR1 DFQATT and CDR2 SNEGSKA (reference sequence). The CDR3 spells CSAREPLDYEQYF. The CDR3 DNA follows: TGCAGTGCTAGAGAACCTCTCGACTACGAGCAGTACTTC.

This clonotype was seen more than once but under ten times. This sequence joins TRBV27 and TRBJ2-7; 14 bases agree with TRBD2. This CDR3 spans 18 amino acids. CDR1 and CDR2 from the germline V gene are MNHEY and SMNVEV (reference sequence). Trimming took 8 bases from V and 2 from J; bases not matched to a gene: 14. The CDR3 nucleotides read TGTGCCAGCGGCCGAATTGGGACTAGCGGGAGCTCAACCTACGAGCAGTACTTC. Protein product: CASGRIGTSGSSTYEQYF.

The CDR3 bases are TGCGCCAGCAGCCAAGATCCGTCGGGGACCGACTCCTACGAGCAGTACTTC. It specifies CASSQDPSGTDSYEQYF. The rearrangement links TRBV4-1 to TRBJ2-7, with D possibly being TRBD1 or TRBD2 (5 bases each). This CDR3 is built from 17 residues. CDR1 and CDR2 from the germline V gene are MGHRA and YSYEKL. V was pared by 0 bases and J by 0 bases, with 15 bases between.

This rearrangement joins TRBV29-1 to TRBJ2-5; TRBD2 might be the D (5 bases). With 7 bases removed from V and 3 bases from J, the gap between germline ends came to 15 bases. Germline CDR1 SQVTM, CDR2 ANQGSEA. This CDR3 is built from 13 residues. CDR3 bases: TGCAGCGCTGGATGGACTGGAAAAGAGACCCAGTACTTC. Protein sequence: CSAGWTGKETQYF.

This rearrangement joins TRBV29-1 to TRBJ1-6; no reliable D call. Germline lookup yields CDR1 SQVTM and CDR2 ANQGSEA. The CDR3 spans 13 residues. V was pared by 6 bases and J by 9 bases, with 15 bases between. CDR3 bases: TGCAGCGTCGCCACCACGGATGGTTCACCCCTCCACTTT. This translates into CSVATTDGSPLHF.

The V gene is TRBV28, the J gene TRBJ2-1; 15 nucleotides line up with TRBD2. J lost 6 bases, V lost 5 bases, and 8 bases had no gene match. Germline CDR1 MDHEN, CDR2 SYDVKM. The CDR3 totals 17 residues. The CDR3 loop is CASSAGTSGRSRNEQFF. In DNA, the CDR3 is TGTGCCAGCAGTGCCGGGACTAGCGGGAGGAGCCGCAATGAGCAGTTCTTC.

This clonotype was seen only a few times. The V call is TRBV4-3, the J call TRBJ2-1, with D hard to call. Germline V gene lookup returns CDR1 LGHNA and CDR2 YSLEER. There are 13 residues in the CDR3. Trimming took 0 bases from V and 7 from J, leaving 7 bases between them. CDR3 amino acids: CASSQESANEQFF. Here the CDR3 DNA reads TGCGCCAGCAGCCAAGAAAGCGCTAATGAGCAGTTCTTC.

With regard to this clonotype: Because the CDR3's place on the DNA is in doubt, the DNA is left out and the CDR3 is given as listed by TCRdb. The chain couples TRBV7-2 to TRBJ1-1; the table names TRBD1, a call not compared with the DNA. Looked up from germline, CDR1 is SGHTA and CDR2 is FQGNSA. 16 amino acids form the CDR3, both terminal residues included. The CDR3 sequence: CASSFAPARDNTEAFF.

The genes are TRBV4-1 and TRBJ2-7, with D perhaps matching TRBD1 (6 bases). Germline lookup yields CDR1 MGHRA and CDR2 YSYEKL. With 0 bases removed from V and 3 bases from J, the gap between germline ends came to 12 bases. CDR3 size: 15 residues. CDR3 DNA: TGCGCCAGCAGCCAAGAGAGGGCAGGGGACTACGAGCAGTACTTC. Its translation is CASSQERAGDYEQYF.

This clonotype was detected only a few times. The chain carries TRBV7-8 and TRBJ2-1; TRBD2 aligns across 13 bases. Judging by the DNA end, TRBJ2-7 fits better; the J call may be wrong. The CDR3 has 18 amino acids. Germline loops: CDR1 SGHVS, CDR2 FQNEAQ. The CDR3 here is CASSLGGPGLAGDIEQYF. The CDR3 region has the DNA TGTGCCAGCAGCTTAGGGGGCCCCGGACTAGCGGGAGATATCGAGCAGTACTTC.

In its sample, this clonotype was seen a few times. The CDR3 DNA is TGTGCCAGCAGCGTCACCCCGTACGAAGGGGACACTGAAGCTTTCTTT. Protein sequence: CASSVTPYEGDTEAFF. The V call is TRBV9, the J call TRBJ1-1, with a possible D match to TRBD1 (5 bases). This CDR3 has 16 residues. The V gene lost 2 bases and the J gene lost 3 bases, with 17 bases spanning the gap. The germline CDR1 and CDR2 sequences are SGDLS and YYNGEE.

This clonotype has only a few counts. The V call is TRBV20-1, the J call TRBJ1-2; 8 nucleotides match TRBD1. CDR1 is DFQATT and CDR2 is SNEGSKA in the germline V gene (reference sequence). CDR3 size: 13 residues. V shed 2 bases, J shed 5 bases, and the junction held 4 bases outside the gene matches. CDR3 DNA: TGCAGTGCTAGATCGGGACAGGAGTATGGCTACACCTTC. Translation gives CSARSGQEYGYTF.

This chain connects TRBV7-9 to TRBJ2-4, with TRBD2 identical over 7 bases. The ends lost 1 base at V and 8 bases at J; junction bases unmatched: 8. The CDR3 contains 15 residues. Per the germline V gene, CDR1 is SEHNR and CDR2 is FQNEAQ (reference sequence). CDR3 nucleotide sequence: TGTGCCAGCAGCTTAGAGGCCGGACTAGGAGACATTCAGTACTTC. Protein product: CASSLEAGLGDIQYF.

This clonotype was seen a handful of times. At one end, the junction sequence differs from germline, possibly due to a read error. The V and J genes are TRBV7-3 and TRBJ2-1, with 9 bases that match TRBD2. This CDR3 is built from 15 residues. Germline V gives CDR1 SGHTA, CDR2 FQGTGA. CDR3 protein: CASSYVRGGRNEQSF. For the CDR3, the DNA is TGTGCCAGCAGCTACGTGCGGGGGGGAAGGAATGAGCAGTCCTTC.

Here the CDR3 reads CASSLMGQSNEKLFF. In nucleotides, the CDR3 is TGCGCCAGCAGCTTAATGGGACAGAGTAATGAAAAACTGTTTTTT. The gene calls are TRBV5-1 and TRBJ1-4; 7 nucleotides agree with TRBD1. Germline V gene lookup returns CDR1 SGHRS and CDR2 YFSETQ. Trimming removed 2 bases from V and 4 bases from J; junction bases left unmatched: 5. The CDR3 has 15 residues.

This clonotype was found a few times. The chain carries TRBV27 and TRBJ2-1; D remains unclear. The CDR3 runs to 13 residues. V was clipped by 3 bases and J by 5 bases, with 8 bases between them. Germline V gene sequence: CDR1 MNHEY, CDR2 SMNVEV (reference sequence). The CDR3 sequence: CASSFSDNNEQFF. Here the CDR3 DNA reads TGTGCCAGCAGTTTCAGCGACAACAATGAGCAGTTCTTC.

The rearrangement links TRBV27 to TRBJ2-5, with 8 bases fitting TRBD2. The last part of the DNA fits TRBJ2-1 better; the J call may be wrong. CDR1 and CDR2 (germline): MNHEY, SMNVEV (reference sequence). The CDR3 is made up of 15 amino acids. The CDR3 protein is CASSLLPSGRDEQFF. The CDR3 coding sequence is TGTGCCAGCAGTTTACTCCCTAGCGGGCGGGATGAGCAGTTCTTC.

In this sample, this clonotype turned up a few times. This chain uses TRBV21-1 with TRBJ1-2; the table's TRBD1 call for D was not verified on the DNA. TRBV21-1 is reported as a pseudogene. The CDR3 contains 16 residues. The CDR3 is CASILKSQDRGSSYTF. As DNA, the CDR3 is TGTGCCAGCATCCTTAAGTCGCAAGACAGGGGGTCGAGCTACACCTTC.

V is TRBV28 and J is TRBJ1-2, with D maybe TRBD1 (5 bases). CDR1 and CDR2 from the germline V gene are MDHEN and SYDVKM. Trimming pared 3 bases from V and 4 bases from J, leaving 9 bases between. The CDR3 is made up of 13 amino acids. CDR3: CASSFSRAYGYTF. In nucleotides, the CDR3 is TGTGCCAGCAGTTTCTCCAGGGCCTATGGCTACACCTTC.

This chain uses TRBV7-9 with TRBJ2-1; tentatively, D is TRBD1 (5 bases). V was pared by 4 bases and J by 6 bases, with 16 bases between. The germline V gene has CDR1 SEHNR and CDR2 FQNEAQ (reference sequence). There are 15 residues in the CDR3. The CDR3 sequence: CASSSGHLPPNEQFF. Here the CDR3 DNA reads TGTGCCAGCAGCTCCGGACATCTCCCCCCCAATGAGCAGTTCTTC.